This T cell receptor beta chain was retrieved from a study of beta chain features in type 1 diabetes. Study information: Age and gender were similar between patients and healthy donors, as were cell yields. Regarding the study as a whole: The analysis here could not establish whether HLA type shapes TCRB rearrangement. All four CD4+ subsets from Type 1 diabetes patients carried moderately but significantly shorter TCRB CDR3s. Amplification by PCR could prefer shorter templates, with the same effect in patients and controls.

As to this clone: Its antigen is not known.

TCRB transcripts that were expressed got sequenced, as all of the isolated RNA had been reverse transcribed. Using immunoSEQ multiplex PCR, the repertoire was profiled, and TCRdb retains in-frame clones only, with some absent. Of around 300,000 clones in the sample, approximately 15% are singletons; the top ten hold less than 0.02%. The germline CDR1 and CDR2 sequences are LNHNV and YYDKDF (reference sequence). This CDR3 comprises 14 residues. The germline V and J ends were trimmed by 8 bases and 1 base, with 12 bases remaining between them. CD45RO/CCR7/CD25/CD127/CD95/CD27 separated CD4+ naive, central memory, regulatory and stem cell-like memory cells by sorting.

Sequenced sample: naive CD4+ T cells from blood. The sequence derives from a man between 18 and 35 years old with type 1 diabetes. This chain connects TRBV15 to TRBJ1-5, with a tentative D call TRBD1 (6 bases). The CDR3 loop reads CATGWGRSNQPQHF. The CDR3, as DNA: TGTGCCACCGGGTGGGGGCGAAGCAATCAGCCCCAGCATTTT.